These 19 T cell receptor beta chains were sequenced from one sample in a study of siplizumab effects on memory and regulatory T cells. Sequencing used immunoSEQ multiplex PCR; TCRdb keeps in-frame clones, though not all of them. The table has roughly 100,000 clones, 85% to 95% seen once. Sequencing used Tregs sorted from blood. These receptor sequences come from a human donor in good health.

The chain is built from TRBV6-1 and TRBJ2-1, with 7 bases fitting TRBD2. The CDR3 has 13 amino acids. Germline CDR1 MNHNS, CDR2 SASEGT. V was pared by 8 bases and J by 7 bases, with 8 bases of the junction left unmatched. The CDR3 reads CASGREMGNEQFF. Written as DNA, the CDR3 is TGTGCCAGCGGGCGGGAGATGGGGAATGAGCAGTTCTTC.

This chain links TRBV18 with TRBJ1-4, with D possibly TRBD1 on 6 matching bases. This CDR3 has 16 residues. Per germline, CDR1 KGHSH and CDR2 LQKENI. V lost 3 bases and J lost 4, with 15 bases in between. The CDR3 bases are TGTGCCAGCTCACCCAGGACAGCAGCATTTAATGAAAAACTGTTTTTT. It yields the protein CASSPRTAAFNEKLFF.

The chain joins TRBV2 to TRBJ1-2; the D is unclear. The CDR3 length is 14 residues. From germline, CDR1 is SNHLY and CDR2 FYNNEI. V gave up 8 bases and J gave up 4 bases, with 17 bases separating them. In nucleotides, the CDR3 is TGTGCCAGCTGGTCCCTGGACGGTTCCTATGGCTACACCTTC. It is translated as CASWSLDGSYGYTF.

This chain links TRBV18 with TRBJ1-5, with 9 nucleotides matching TRBD1. CDR1 and CDR2 from the germline V gene are KGHSH and LQKENI. V lost 1 base to trimming and J lost 10 bases; unmatched junction nucleotides: 11. The CDR3 is 16 residues long. The CDR3 DNA is TGTGCCAGCTCACCACTTCCCGGGACAGGGAACGTCCCCCAGCATTTT. Translation gives CASSPLPGTGNVPQHF.

CDR3 amino acids: CASSRQQYGYTF. CDR3 nucleotides: TGTGCCAGCAGCCGACAGCAGTATGGCTACACCTTC. The V call is TRBV14, the J call TRBJ1-2; D is possibly TRBD1 (5 bases). V lost 4 bases and J 5 bases, leaving 8 bases between the germline ends. CDR1 SGHDN and CDR2 FVKESK come from the germline V gene. The CDR3 runs to 12 residues. The entire variable domain, with the rest obtained from reference TRBV14 and TRBJ1-2, is as follows: EAGVTQFPSHSVIEKGQTVTLRCDPISGHDNLYWYRRVMGKEIKFLLHFVKESKQDESGMPNNRFLAERTGGTYSTLKVQPAELEDSGVYFCASSRQQYGYTFGSGTRLTVV.

Note on this clone: Relative to the germline gene, one junction end is altered; a read error may explain this. This sequence joins TRBV5-4 and TRBJ2-7; D is unclear. The CDR3 totals 13 residues. Germline V lookup: CDR1 SGHNT, CDR2 YYREEE (reference sequence). Written as DNA, the CDR3 is TGTGCCAGCAGCTTGGATAGGTCCTCCGAGCAGTACTTC. Translation: CASSLDRSSEQYF.

The chain combines TRBV28 with TRBJ1-4, with 8 bases fitting TRBD1. CDR3 length: 14 amino acids. The germline V gene encodes CDR1 MDHEN and CDR2 SYDVKM. Germline trimming cut 6 bases from V and 8 bases from J; bases unmatched to any gene: 8. The CDR3 DNA is TGTGCCAGCAGACAGCAGGGGGCGGGAGAAAAACTGTTTTTT. It encodes CASRQQGAGEKLFF.

The chain is built from TRBV6-1 and TRBJ2-1; D uncertain. CDR1 MNHNS and CDR2 SASEGT come from the germline V gene. V dropped 5 bases and J dropped 6 bases, with 5 bases sitting between them. The CDR3 contains 11 residues. Here the CDR3 DNA reads TGTGCCAGCAGTTTCACCAATGAGCAGTTCTTC. Translated, it gives CASSFTNEQFF.

Of note for this clone: Other DNA sequences from this sample encode an identical CDR3 as well. The CDR3 here is CASRGNTEAFF. The CDR3 DNA reads as TGTGCCAGCAGGGGAAACACTGAAGCTTTCTTT. The V call is TRBV25-1, the J call TRBJ1-1; no definite D call. Germline CDR1 and CDR2: MGHDK and SYGVNS. The CDR3 contains 11 residues. Trimming shortened V by 6 bases and J by 2 bases, and 4 bases separated the two germline ends.

By frequency in the sample, this clone is medium-sized. The genes are TRBV19 and TRBJ2-2; D ambiguous. The CDR3 loop spans 16 amino acids. Germline CDR1 and CDR2: LNHDA and SQIVND (reference sequence). V lost 8 bases, J lost 2 bases, and 18 bases lay in between. The CDR3 bases are TGTGCCAGTGCGGATCCCTTAGACGGAAACACCGGGGAGCTGTTTTTT. It encodes CASADPLDGNTGELFF.

This clone was recorded only once. The rearrangement uses TRBV5-4 and TRBJ2-7; weak D call: TRBD1 (6 bases). Germline CDR1 SGHNT, CDR2 YYREEE (reference sequence). The CDR3 spans 13 residues. The germline V and J ends were trimmed by 4 bases and 2 bases, with 10 bases remaining between them. In nucleotides, the CDR3 is TGTGCCAGCAGCCCGAGGGGGACCTACGAGCAGTACTTC. Its protein is CASSPRGTYEQYF.

The chain joins TRBV4-1 to TRBJ1-4; unclear D gene. CDR1 is MGHRA and CDR2 is YSYEKL in the germline V gene. Trimming removed 2 bases at V and 4 bases at J, with 14 bases between. This CDR3 has 16 amino acids. This CDR3 reads CASSQSQRPSNEKLFF. The CDR3 bases are TGCGCCAGCAGCCAATCCCAAAGACCGAGTAATGAAAAACTGTTTTTT.

V gene TRBV10-3 combines with J gene TRBJ2-1; 7 bases fit TRBD2. CDR1 and CDR2 from the germline V gene are ENHRY and SYGVKD. The CDR3 is made up of 16 amino acids. Trimming removed 6 bases from V and 6 bases from J; junction bases left unmatched: 14. CDR3 residues: CAISLPGRVRGNEQFF. The CDR3 DNA follows: TGTGCCATCAGCTTACCAGGGAGGGTCCGAGGCAATGAGCAGTTCTTC.

This rearrangement joins TRBV19 to TRBJ1-2; D possibly corresponds to TRBD1 (6 bases). Germline assignment: CDR1 LNHDA and CDR2 SQIVND (reference sequence). This CDR3 is built from 14 residues. Trimming pared 3 bases from V and 8 bases from J, leaving 16 bases between. CDR3 residues: CASSIGGPGSGYTF. The CDR3 DNA is TGTGCCAGTAGTATTGGGGGGCCGGGCTCCGGCTACACCTTC.

J is TRBJ2-5 and V is TRBV18; D gene ambiguous. The CDR3 sequence is 12 residues long. Germline-derived CDR1 and CDR2 are KGHSH and LQKENI. Deletions cut 5 bases from V and 4 bases from J, with 8 bases between. CDR3 nucleotides: TGTGCCAGCTCAACGACCGGAGAGACCCAGTACTTC. Translated, it gives CASSTTGETQYF.

This rearrangement joins TRBV6-1 to TRBJ1-5, with D unresolved. The CDR3 length is 12 residues. CDR1 MNHNS and CDR2 SASEGT come from the germline V gene. The V end was cut by 6 bases, the J end by 7 bases, with 10 bases between. This chain's CDR3 is CASRPTGQPQHF. CDR3 DNA sequence: TGTGCCAGCAGACCGACGGGCCAGCCCCAGCATTTT.

This clone was recorded only once. This chain joins TRBV7-9 and TRBJ2-1, with 9 bases that match TRBD2. Germline assignment: CDR1 SEHNR and CDR2 FQNEAQ (reference sequence). After removal of 5 bases from V and 0 bases from J, the junction contained 14 bases not matched to a gene. The CDR3 totals 19 residues. The CDR3: CASSPLGAGGAGSYNEQFF. Written as DNA, the CDR3 is TGTGCCAGCAGCCCCCTTGGGGCGGGAGGGGCGGGCTCCTACAATGAGCAGTTCTTC. Based on the CDR3 plus reference TRBV7-9 and TRBJ2-1, the full variable domain is DTGVSQNPRHKITKRGQNVTFRCDPISEHNRLYWYRQTLGQGPEFLTYFQNEAQLEKSRLLSDRFSAERPKGSFSTLEIQRTEQGDSAMYLCASSPLGAGGAGSYNEQFFGPGTRLTVL.

DNA for the CDR3: TGTGCCAGCAGCCACGGAACAGGGGCGGGAACCAAAAACATTCAGTACTTC. Amino acids: CASSHGTGAGTKNIQYF. This chain uses TRBV4-2 with TRBJ2-4; D possibly corresponds to TRBD1 (7 bases). V lost 3 bases, J lost 2 bases, and 17 bases lay in between. CDR1 and CDR2 (germline): LGHNA, YNFKEQ. This CDR3 contains 17 residues.

V gene TRBV4-1 combines with J gene TRBJ2-7, with D perhaps matching TRBD1 or TRBD2 (6 bases each). The CDR3 has 14 residues. The V gene lost 4 bases and the J gene lost 4 bases, with 14 bases spanning the gap. In germline, CDR1 is MGHRA, CDR2 YSYEKL. CDR3 sequence reads: CASSPMGGAYEQYF. The CDR3 nucleotides read TGCGCCAGCAGCCCAATGGGGGGCGCATACGAGCAGTACTTC.